These 30 T cell receptor beta chains were sequenced from one sample in a study of early stage breast cancer tumors. Clones were sequenced by immunoSEQ multiplex PCR, and TCRdb holds only the in-frame ones, with some missing. The table includes roughly 10,000 clones, around 80% detected once. The specimen was breast tumor tissue. These receptor sequences come from a person aged 70 to 79 with breast cancer.

V gene TRBV13 combines with J gene TRBJ2-1, with 8 bases that match TRBD2. Unmatched junction bases numbered 9, after V lost 4 bases and J lost 1 base. The length of the CDR3 is 17 residues. CDR1 is PRHDT, CDR2 FYEKMQ, per germline (reference sequence). The CDR3, as DNA: TGTGCCAGCAGCTCATGGACTAGCCGGGCTTCCTACAATGAGCAGTTCTTC. This codes for CASSSWTSRASYNEQFF.

The chain links TRBV6-5 to TRBJ2-7; maybe TRBD2 (6 bases). With 6 bases removed from V and 0 bases from J, the gap between germline ends came to 12 bases. The CDR3 is made up of 14 amino acids. The germline CDR1 and CDR2 sequences are MNHEY and SVGAGI. CDR3 nucleotide sequence: TGTGCCAGCAGAACCGACGGGAGCTCCTACGAGCAGTACTTC. Its protein product is CASRTDGSSYEQYF.

This clone was counted a single time. The V and J genes are TRBV19 and TRBJ1-6; the D gene is possibly TRBD1 (6 bases). With 6 bases removed from V and 9 bases from J, the gap between germline ends came to 18 bases. The CDR3 runs to 15 residues. Germline V gives CDR1 LNHDA, CDR2 SQIVND (reference sequence). The CDR3 protein is CASRPGGREASPLHF. Written as DNA, the CDR3 is TGTGCCAGTAGACCGGGGGGCAGGGAGGCTTCACCCCTCCACTTT. Full variable domain (outside the CDR3, taken from reference TRBV19 and TRBJ1-6): DGGITQSPKYLFRKEGQNVTLSCEQNLNHDAMYWYRQDPGQGLRLIYYSQIVNDFQKGDIAEGYSVSREKKESFPLTVTSAQKNPTAFYLCASRPGGREASPLHFGNGTRLTVT.

This chain connects TRBV19 to TRBJ2-1; TRBD2 aligns across 9 bases. The V segment lost 1 base and the J segment 0 bases; nucleotides outside the gene matches: 1. The CDR3 sequence is 16 residues long. CDR1 LNHDA and CDR2 SQIVND come from the germline V gene (reference sequence). CDR3 sequence (DNA): TGTGCCAGTAGTATAGTTAGCGGGGGCTCCTACAATGAGCAGTTCTTC. This sequence encodes CASSIVSGGSYNEQFF. The full variable domain, rest sourced from reference TRBV19 and TRBJ2-1, is DGGITQSPKYLFRKEGQNVTLSCEQNLNHDAMYWYRQDPGQGLRLIYYSQIVNDFQKGDIAEGYSVSREKKESFPLTVTSAQKNPTAFYLCASSIVSGGSYNEQFFGPGTRLTVL.

The CDR3 loop is CASSYSIEYEQYF. The CDR3 coding sequence is TGTGCCAGCAGTTACTCTATAGAGTACGAGCAGTACTTC. The rearrangement joins TRBV6-5 to TRBJ2-7, with D unclear. CDR1 MNHEY and CDR2 SVGAGI come from the germline V gene. V was shortened by 0 bases and J by 4 bases, with 7 bases between the two germline ends. The CDR3 totals 13 residues.

By sample fraction, this clone is medium-sized. J is TRBJ2-7 and V is TRBV27; no clear D. CDR3 length: 15 residues. Trimming took off 2 bases at V and 0 bases at J, with 11 bases between the two ends. In germline, CDR1 is MNHEY, CDR2 SMNVEV (reference sequence). CDR3 sequence reads: CASSLGSASSYEQYF. The CDR3 DNA reads as TGTGCCAGCAGTTTAGGAAGCGCGTCCTCCTACGAGCAGTACTTC.

The genes are TRBV6-1 and TRBJ2-3, with 10 bases aligning to TRBD2. The CDR3 has 17 amino acids. With 4 bases clipped from V and 2 bases from J, the junction kept 9 bases outside the gene matches. Germline V lookup: CDR1 MNHNS, CDR2 SASEGT. As DNA, the CDR3 is TGTGCCAGCAGTGTTATTCCGGGACTAGCGTCCACAGATACGCAGTATTTT. It encodes CASSVIPGLASTDTQYF.

V gene TRBV6-6 combines with J gene TRBJ1-4; 7 nucleotides line up with TRBD1. CDR3 length: 14 residues. The V and J ends lost 2 bases and 6 bases, in that order; junction bases with no gene match: 3. Germline loops: CDR1 MNHNY, CDR2 SVGAGI (reference sequence). CDR3 DNA: TGTGCCAGCAGTTACAGGGACAGCTATGAAAAACTGTTTTTT. Translation gives CASSYRDSYEKLFF.

V gene TRBV5-1 combines with J gene TRBJ2-3; TRBD2 aligns across 12 bases. This CDR3 contains 16 residues. CDR1 SGHRS and CDR2 YFSETQ come from the germline V gene. Trimming removed 0 bases from V and 6 bases from J; junction bases left unmatched: 5. The CDR3 sequence is CASSLVLAGGPDTQYF. The DNA of the CDR3 is TGCGCCAGCAGCTTGGTTCTAGCGGGGGGGCCCGATACGCAGTATTTT.

This clone was detected only a few times. V usage is TRBV5-8 and J usage is TRBJ2-3; TRBD2 aligns across 10 bases. This CDR3 spans 15 amino acids. Trimming removed 4 bases from V and 2 bases from J; junction bases left unmatched: 4. Per germline, CDR1 SGHTS and CDR2 YDEGEE. The CDR3 spells CASSRTSGLTDTQYF. The DNA for the CDR3 is TGTGCCAGCAGCAGGACTAGCGGCCTCACAGATACGCAGTATTTT.

The chain employs TRBV5-1 and TRBJ2-7, with D tentatively TRBD1 (6 bases). This CDR3 is built from 14 residues. In germline, CDR1 is SGHRS, CDR2 YFSETQ. Trimming removed 0 bases from V and 4 bases from J, with 11 bases in between. CDR3 nucleotide sequence: TGCGCCAGCAGCTTGGAAGGCAGGGGTTACGAGCAGTACTTC. Translated, it gives CASSLEGRGYEQYF.

This clone was recorded once. V gene TRBV2 combines with J gene TRBJ1-1; no firm D call. Deletions cut 3 bases from V and 12 bases from J, with 11 bases between. The CDR3 has 11 residues. Germline V gene sequence: CDR1 SNHLY, CDR2 FYNNEI. The CDR3 sequence is CASSDSPRTFF. The CDR3 region has the DNA TGTGCCAGCAGTGATAGTCCCCGTACTTTCTTT. The whole variable domain, filled in from reference TRBV2 and TRBJ1-1, reads EPEVTQTPSHQVTQMGQEVILRCVPISNHLYFYWYRQILGQKVEFLVSFYNNEISEKSEIFDDQFSVERPDGSNFTLKIRSTKLEDSAMYFCASSDSPRTFFGQGTRLTVV.

The chain joins TRBV5-4 to TRBJ1-4, with 11 bases fitting TRBD1. The CDR3 is made up of 16 amino acids. V lost 2 bases to trimming and J lost 5 bases; unmatched junction nucleotides: 5. CDR1 SGHNT and CDR2 YYREEE come from the germline V gene (reference sequence). The CDR3 region has the DNA TGTGCCAGCAGCTTACGGACAGGGGGCCGAAATGAAAAACTGTTTTTT. Its protein is CASSLRTGGRNEKLFF.

The V gene is TRBV5-1, the J gene TRBJ2-7; 9 bases are shared with TRBD1. The CDR3 spans 15 residues. Germline lookup yields CDR1 SGHRS and CDR2 YFSETQ. V gave up 0 bases and J gave up 2 bases; unmatched junction bases: 3. The CDR3 loop reads CASSLGGTGTYEQYF. The CDR3 nucleotides are TGCGCCAGCAGCTTGGGAGGGACAGGGACCTACGAGCAGTACTTC.

The rearrangement links TRBV6-4 to TRBJ2-3, with D possibly matching TRBD2 (5 bases). V was cut by 4 bases and J by 6 bases, with 11 bases left in between. The CDR3 is made up of 13 amino acids. Germline V gene lookup returns CDR1 MRHNA and CDR2 SNTAGT. As DNA, the CDR3 is TGTGCCAGCAGTGGGGAGATGGGTGATACGCAGTATTTT. Protein sequence: CASSGEMGDTQYF.

The chain couples TRBV7-2 to TRBJ1-2; 8 bases align to TRBD1. Germline CDR1 SGHTA, CDR2 FQGNSA. V lost 5 bases to trimming and J lost 8 bases; unmatched junction nucleotides: 10. This CDR3 is built from 14 residues. This CDR3 is CASSPSTGAVGYTF. CDR3 DNA: TGTGCCAGCAGCCCCTCGACAGGGGCAGTAGGCTACACCTTC.

Note on this clone: An end of the junction differs from the germline gene, which may be a read error. The chain links TRBV7-7 to TRBJ1-1; the match to TRBD1 covers 7 bases. Germline V lookup: CDR1 SSHAT, CDR2 FNYEAQ (reference sequence). The CDR3 covers 13 residues. Here the CDR3 reads CASSLTGYTEAFF. Here the CDR3 DNA reads TGTGCTAGCAGCCTGACAGGGTACACTGAAGCTTTCTTT.

The V call is TRBV11-1, the J call TRBJ2-7, with 8 bases aligning to TRBD2. After removal of 7 bases from V and 1 base from J, the junction contained 9 bases not matched to a gene. The CDR3 has 15 amino acids. CDR1 SGHAT and CDR2 FQDESV come from the germline V gene (reference sequence). The DNA of the CDR3 is TGTGCCAGCAACCTAGGGAGCGGGAGTTCCTACGAGCAGTACTTC. It is translated as CASNLGSGSSYEQYF. Filled out from reference TRBV11-1 and TRBJ2-7, the complete variable domain reads EAEVAQSPRYKITEKSQAVAFWCDPISGHATLYWYRQILGQGPELLVQFQDESVVDDSQLPKDRFSAERLKGVDSTLKIQPAELGDSAMYLCASNLGSGSSYEQYFGPGTRLTVT.

In this sample, this clone turned up a few times. This sequence joins TRBV5-1 and TRBJ2-7; 8 bases map to TRBD1. V lost 0 bases and J lost 0; bases outside the gene matches: 5. Per germline, CDR1 SGHRS and CDR2 YFSETQ. This CDR3 is built from 16 residues. CDR3 DNA: TGCGCCAGCAGCTTGGGGACAGGGCGAATCTCCTACGAGCAGTACTTC. It is translated as CASSLGTGRISYEQYF.

The table lists this clone with a count of one. This chain links TRBV4-1 with TRBJ1-2, with D tentatively TRBD1 (5 bases). This CDR3 region has 12 residues. The ends were cut back, 2 bases at V and 7 bases at J, with 8 bases in the middle. From germline, CDR1 is MGHRA and CDR2 YSYEKL. CDR3 sequence (DNA): TGCGCCAGCAGCCAAAGGGGCCTTGGCTACACCTTC. Its translation: CASSQRGLGYTF.

V gene TRBV9 combines with J gene TRBJ2-7; no firm D call. There are 14 residues in the CDR3. Germline V gene sequence: CDR1 SGDLS, CDR2 YYNGEE. Trimming took 0 bases from V and 1 from J, leaving 8 bases between them. CDR3 DNA sequence: TGTGCCAGCAGCGTAGCTAAGATATCCTACGAGCAGTACTTC. The encoded protein is CASSVAKISYEQYF. Supplemented by reference TRBV9 and TRBJ2-7, the full variable domain reads DSGVTQTPKHLITATGQRVTLRCSPRSGDLSVYWYQQSLDQGLQFLIQYYNGEERAKGNILERFSAQQFPDLHSELNLSSLELGDSALYFCASSVAKISYEQYFGPGTRLTVT.

This clone was seen more than once but under ten times. The V call is TRBV29-1, the J call TRBJ1-2; no reliable D call. The V end was cut by 2 bases, the J end by 4 bases, with 14 bases between. The CDR3 length is 14 residues. Germline loops: CDR1 SQVTM, CDR2 ANQGSEA. In DNA, the CDR3 is TGCAGCGTTGAAACCAGAGGAGGTGGCTATGGCTACACCTTC. This translates into CSVETRGGGYGYTF.

The rearrangement uses TRBV15 and TRBJ1-5, with D unresolved. This CDR3 comprises 13 residues. CDR1 and CDR2 (germline): LNHNV, YYDKDF (reference sequence). Trimming left V 1 base short and J 6 bases short, with 7 bases between. This CDR3 reads CATSRGYGQPQHF. CDR3 DNA: TGTGCCACCAGCAGAGGGTACGGTCAGCCCCAGCATTTT. The full variable domain, its missing parts supplied by reference TRBV15 and TRBJ1-5, is DAMVIQNPRYQVTQFGKPVTLSCSQTLNHNVMYWYQQKSSQAPKLLFHYYDKDFNNEADTPDNFQSRRPNTSFCFLDIRSPGLGDTAMYLCATSRGYGQPQHFGDGTRLSIL.

The chain couples TRBV7-9 to TRBJ1-5; no reliable D call. The CDR3 totals 12 residues. Germline V gene data show CDR1 as SEHNR and CDR2 as FQNEAQ (reference sequence). The V end lost 3 bases, the J end lost 2 bases, and 2 bases lay between the germline ends. For the CDR3, the DNA is TGTGCCAGCAGCTTCGGCAATCAGCCCCAGCATTTT. It is translated as CASSFGNQPQHF.

The chain is built from TRBV5-4 and TRBJ1-1, with D perhaps matching TRBD1 (6 bases). The germline V gene encodes CDR1 SGHNT and CDR2 YYREEE (reference sequence). The CDR3 contains 13 residues. V lost 1 base to trimming and J lost 7 bases, with 11 bases between them. In nucleotides, the CDR3 is TGTGCCAGCAGCTTGAACAGGGTGGGTGAAGCTTTCTTT. Protein sequence: CASSLNRVGEAFF.

The chain combines TRBV19 with TRBJ2-3; D is possibly TRBD2 (6 bases). Germline V gives CDR1 LNHDA, CDR2 SQIVND (reference sequence). This CDR3 is 11 amino acids long. V lost 7 bases and J 8 bases, leaving 10 bases between the germline ends. The CDR3 DNA reads TGTGCCAGTACCTACGGGGGTACGCAGTATTTT. Translated, it gives CASTYGGTQYF. Complete variable domain (other parts from reference TRBV19 and TRBJ2-3): DGGITQSPKYLFRKEGQNVTLSCEQNLNHDAMYWYRQDPGQGLRLIYYSQIVNDFQKGDIAEGYSVSREKKESFPLTVTSAQKNPTAFYLCASTYGGTQYFGPGTRLTVL.

V gene TRBV2 combines with J gene TRBJ2-2; D is uncertain. The ends were cut back, 7 bases at V and 6 bases at J, with 12 bases in the middle. Germline assignment: CDR1 SNHLY and CDR2 FYNNEI. CDR3 length: 13 residues. DNA for the CDR3: TGTGCCAGCACCACCACAGTCGCCGGGGAGCTGTTTTTT. Its translation is CASTTTVAGELFF. Complete variable domain (other parts from reference TRBV2 and TRBJ2-2): EPEVTQTPSHQVTQMGQEVILRCVPISNHLYFYWYRQILGQKVEFLVSFYNNEISEKSEIFDDQFSVERPDGSNFTLKIRSTKLEDSAMYFCASTTTVAGELFFGEGSRLTVL.

This clone counts as medium-sized. The chain joins TRBV7-2 to TRBJ1-2, with 11 bases fitting TRBD1. The CDR3 spans 13 residues. Trimming cost V 5 bases and J 12 bases; bases outside gene matches: 8. Germline V gene lookup returns CDR1 SGHTA and CDR2 FQGNSA. The CDR3 region has the DNA TGTGCCAGCAGCATAGGACAGGGGGCGAAAAACACCTTC. This sequence encodes CASSIGQGAKNTF.

The chain employs TRBV7-2 and TRBJ2-3, with 12 bases fitting TRBD2. This CDR3 comprises 14 residues. From germline, CDR1 is SGHTA and CDR2 FQGNSA. V was pared by 11 bases and J by 2 bases, with 5 bases of the junction left unmatched. As DNA, the CDR3 is TGTGCCGTCGCTAGCGGGAGGGCCACAGATACGCAGTATTTT. Its translation is CAVASGRATDTQYF.

The chain carries TRBV6-6 and TRBJ2-1; TRBD2 matches 8 bases. Trimming cost V 8 bases and J 2 bases; bases outside gene matches: 5. The germline CDR1 and CDR2 sequences are MNHNY and SVGAGI (reference sequence). This CDR3 contains 14 residues. In nucleotides, the CDR3 is TGTGCCAGCGGGGGACTAGGCCCCTACAATGAGCAGTTCTTC. It translates to CASGGLGPYNEQFF.